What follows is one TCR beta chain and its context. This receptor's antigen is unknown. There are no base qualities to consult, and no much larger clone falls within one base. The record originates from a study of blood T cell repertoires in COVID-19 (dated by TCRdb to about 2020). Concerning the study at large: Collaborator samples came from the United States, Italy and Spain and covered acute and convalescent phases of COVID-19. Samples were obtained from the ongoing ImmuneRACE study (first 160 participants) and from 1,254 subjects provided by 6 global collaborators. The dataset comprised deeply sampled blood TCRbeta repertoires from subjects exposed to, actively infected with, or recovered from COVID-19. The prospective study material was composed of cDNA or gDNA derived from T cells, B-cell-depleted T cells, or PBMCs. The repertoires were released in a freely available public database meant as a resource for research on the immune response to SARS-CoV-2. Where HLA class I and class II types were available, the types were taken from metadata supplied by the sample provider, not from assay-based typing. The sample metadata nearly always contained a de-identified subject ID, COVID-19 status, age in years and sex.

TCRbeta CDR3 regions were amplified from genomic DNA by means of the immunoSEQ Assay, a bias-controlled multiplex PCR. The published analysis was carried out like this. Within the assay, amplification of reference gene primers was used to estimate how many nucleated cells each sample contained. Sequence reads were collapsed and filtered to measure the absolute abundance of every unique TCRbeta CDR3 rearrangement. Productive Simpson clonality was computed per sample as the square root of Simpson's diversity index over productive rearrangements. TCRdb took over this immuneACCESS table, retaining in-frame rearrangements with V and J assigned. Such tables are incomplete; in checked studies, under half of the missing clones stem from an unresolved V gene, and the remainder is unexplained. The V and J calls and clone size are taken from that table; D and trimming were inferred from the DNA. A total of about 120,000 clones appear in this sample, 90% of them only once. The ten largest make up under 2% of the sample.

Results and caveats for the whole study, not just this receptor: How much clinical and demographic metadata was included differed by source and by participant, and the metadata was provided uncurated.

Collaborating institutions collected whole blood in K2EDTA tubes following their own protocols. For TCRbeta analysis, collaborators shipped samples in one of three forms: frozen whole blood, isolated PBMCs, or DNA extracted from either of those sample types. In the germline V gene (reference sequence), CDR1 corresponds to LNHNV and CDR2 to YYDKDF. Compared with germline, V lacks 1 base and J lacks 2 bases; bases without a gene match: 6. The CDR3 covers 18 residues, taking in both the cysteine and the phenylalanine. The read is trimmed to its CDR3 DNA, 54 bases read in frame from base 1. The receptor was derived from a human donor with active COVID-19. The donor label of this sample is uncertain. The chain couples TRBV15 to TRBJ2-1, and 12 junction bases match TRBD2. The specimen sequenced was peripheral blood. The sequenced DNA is TGTGCCACCAGCAGAGGGCTAGCGGGGGGGCTTGCCTACAATGAGCAGTTCTTC. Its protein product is CATSRGLAGGLAYNEQFF.